Shown below are 18 T cell receptor beta chains from a single sample sequenced in a study of graft-versus-host responses after intestinal transplantation. Here immunoSEQ multiplex PCR was the method, and the copy in TCRdb shows in-frame clones only, minus some. The sample includes 15,000 or so clones, roughly a third of them seen just once. Material: alloreactive CD4+ T cells from a mixed lymphocyte reaction culture, obtained before intestinal transplant. Subset specified: CFSE-low proliferating T cells sorted from approximately six-day pre-transplant mixed lymphocyte reaction (GvH or HvG direction). These receptors were taken from a human patient who received an intestinal transplant.

This clone has just a few counts. This sequence joins TRBV15 and TRBJ2-5; D remains ambiguous. Trimming took 0 bases from V and 5 from J, leaving 10 bases between them. This CDR3 is 14 amino acids long. CDR1 LNHNV and CDR2 YYDKDF come from the germline V gene (reference sequence). CDR3 amino acids: CATSRDRARETQYF. CDR3 DNA: TGTGCCACCAGCAGAGATAGGGCGAGGGAGACCCAGTACTTC. The whole variable domain, filled in from reference TRBV15 and TRBJ2-5, reads DAMVIQNPRYQVTQFGKPVTLSCSQTLNHNVMYWYQQKSSQAPKLLFHYYDKDFNNEADTPDNFQSRRPNTSFCFLDIRSPGLGDTAMYLCATSRDRARETQYFGPGTRLLVL.

The genes are TRBV6-9 and TRBJ2-5; the match to TRBD1 covers 10 bases. The better agreement between TRBJ2-7 and the DNA end casts doubt on the J call. The CDR3 totals 15 residues. Per the germline V gene, CDR1 is MNHGY and CDR2 is SVAAGI. CDR3 protein: CASSYVGTGVYEQYF. CDR3 coding DNA: TGTGCCAGCAGTTACGTAGGGACAGGGGTCTACGAGCAGTACTTC.

The chain joins TRBV9 to TRBJ2-1; D gene ambiguous. V gave up 2 bases and J gave up 1 base, with 10 bases separating them. Germline lookup yields CDR1 SGDLS and CDR2 YYNGEE. The CDR3 spans 15 residues. CDR3 nucleotides: TGTGCCAGCAGCGTGCATTTGGTGTCCTACAATGAGCAGTTCTTC. This sequence encodes CASSVHLVSYNEQFF.

The chain couples TRBV18 to TRBJ2-1; maybe TRBD2 (6 bases). The CDR3 has 15 residues. The V and J ends lost 4 bases and 2 bases respectively, with 12 bases between them. Per the germline V gene, CDR1 is KGHSH and CDR2 is LQKENI. The CDR3 DNA sequence: TGTGCCAGCTCACGGTTGGCGGGAACCTACAATGAGCAGTTCTTC. Protein: CASSRLAGTYNEQFF.

This clone turned up a few times. The V gene is TRBV6-6, the J gene TRBJ1-6; 7 bases line up with TRBD1. The length of the CDR3 is 15 residues. Unmatched junction bases numbered 5, after V lost 2 bases and J lost 7 bases. Germline CDR1 MNHNY, CDR2 SVGAGI (reference sequence). The CDR3 DNA reads as TGTGCCAGCAGTTACCGGGACAGAACGAATTCACCCCTCCACTTT. Its protein is CASSYRDRTNSPLHF.

This clone has only a few counts. CDR3 sequence (DNA): TGTGCCAGCAGCTTAGGTGAGCAGTTCTTC. Its translation is CASSLGEQFF. This rearrangement joins TRBV7-9 to TRBJ2-1; D unclear. The CDR3 spans 10 residues. CDR1 and CDR2 from the germline V gene are SEHNR and FQNEAQ (reference sequence). The ends were cut back, 1 base at V and 9 bases at J, with 1 base in the middle.

This chain uses TRBV27 with TRBJ2-7; 11 nucleotides match TRBD1. The CDR3 consists of 14 residues. Germline loops: CDR1 MNHEY, CDR2 SMNVEV (reference sequence). V shed 3 bases and J 3 bases; nucleotides not matched to a gene: 1. CDR3 nucleotides: TGTGCCAGCAGTTTCGGGACAGGGGGCTACGAGCAGTACTTC. Protein sequence: CASSFGTGGYEQYF.

The gene calls are TRBV2 and TRBJ2-1; no clear D. Germline CDR1 reads SNHLY; CDR2 reads FYNNEI. Trimming removed 8 bases from V and 9 bases from J, with 8 bases in between. CDR3 length: 10 amino acids. The CDR3 DNA is TGTGCCAGCGGGTGGGCTGAGCAGTTCTTC. Translated, it gives CASGWAEQFF.

This chain links TRBV5-4 with TRBJ2-3, with 7 bases identical to TRBD2. J lost 10 bases, V lost 6 bases, and 14 bases had no gene match. The CDR3 spans 14 residues. The germline CDR1 and CDR2 sequences are SGHNT and YYREEE (reference sequence). The CDR3 coding sequence is TGTGCCAGCACCCCTTCGGGGAGGGAGAAAGCGCAGTATTTT. Translating gives CASTPSGREKAQYF.

The chain uses TRBV6-1 and TRBJ2-1; D possibly corresponds to TRBD1 (5 bases). This CDR3 has 12 amino acids. V was pared by 5 bases and J by 8 bases, with 10 bases between. Germline V gene data show CDR1 as MNHNS and CDR2 as SASEGT. The CDR3 nucleotides are TGTGCCAGCAGTTATTCCAGGGATGAGCAGTTCTTC. Protein product: CASSYSRDEQFF.

Comments on this clone: This sequence is one base from a far larger clone and is likely a read error. Different DNA sequences within this sample yield the same CDR3. This chain uses TRBV18 with TRBJ2-7, with D possibly being TRBD2 (5 bases). This CDR3 is built from 12 residues. CDR1 and CDR2 from the germline V gene are KGHSH and LQKENI. This CDR3 is CASSQRGYEQYF. The CDR3 nucleotides read TGCGCCAGCTCACAGCGCGGGTACGAGCAGTACTTC.

This clone has only a few counts. The chain links TRBV6-6 to TRBJ2-7; D unclear. This CDR3 has 13 residues. CDR1 MNHNY and CDR2 SVGAGI come from the germline V gene (reference sequence). Trimming pared 2 bases from V and 3 bases from J, leaving 8 bases between. CDR3: CASSYQNHYEQYF. CDR3 DNA sequence: TGTGCCAGCAGTTACCAAAATCACTACGAGCAGTACTTC.

This clone occurred a few times. V usage is TRBV27 and J usage is TRBJ2-3, with TRBD2 identical over 9 bases. V lost 5 bases and J lost 7; bases outside the gene matches: 7. Germline CDR1 MNHEY, CDR2 SMNVEV (reference sequence). The CDR3 sequence is 14 residues long. Here the CDR3 reads CASSQTSGVNTQYF. The CDR3 nucleotides read TGTGCCAGCAGTCAGACTAGCGGCGTGAATACGCAGTATTTT.

This chain uses TRBV5-4 with TRBJ2-2; D gene unclear. The CDR3 extends over 12 amino acids. Germline assignment: CDR1 SGHNT and CDR2 YYREEE (reference sequence). Trimming took 2 bases from V and 4 from J, leaving 3 bases between them. Here the CDR3 DNA reads TGTGCCAGCAGCTTCGGCACCGGGGAGCTGTTTTTT. This translates into CASSFGTGELFF.

J is TRBJ2-6 and V is TRBV6-4; no definite D call. V was shortened by 5 bases and J by 0 bases, with 8 bases between the two germline ends. Germline loops: CDR1 MRHNA, CDR2 SNTAGT. This CDR3 has 15 residues. CDR3 region: CASSYSSSGANVLTF. The CDR3 nucleotides read TGTGCCAGCAGTTACAGTAGCTCTGGGGCCAACGTCCTGACTTTC.

The V and J genes are TRBV28 and TRBJ2-3, with 15 positions matching TRBD2. CDR1 and CDR2 (germline): MDHEN, SYDVKM. This CDR3 comprises 17 residues. Trimming cost V 6 bases and J 2 bases; bases outside gene matches: 6. The CDR3 nucleotides read TGTGCCAGCAGCTCAGGGACTAGCGGGAGGCCCACAGATACGCAGTATTTT. It encodes CASSSGTSGRPTDTQYF.

This clone was counted only a few times. This chain uses TRBV7-6 with TRBJ1-5, with TRBD1 matching 9 bases. Germline V gene lookup returns CDR1 SGHVS and CDR2 FNYEAQ. Unmatched junction bases numbered 8, after V lost 5 bases and J lost 6 bases. The length of the CDR3 is 15 residues. The CDR3 DNA follows: TGTGCCAGCAGCGCGGACAGGGGAGGAGTTCAGCCCCAGCATTTT. It yields the protein CASSADRGGVQPQHF.

This clone has a handful of counts. The chain links TRBV5-1 to TRBJ2-7; no clear D. The V gene lost 0 bases and the J gene lost 1 base, with 8 bases spanning the gap. CDR3 size: 14 residues. CDR1 is SGHRS, CDR2 YFSETQ, per germline. The CDR3 DNA reads as TGCGCCAGCAGCTTGGTACCCGGATCCTACGAGCAGTACTTC. Translating gives CASSLVPGSYEQYF.